This entry concerns a single TCR beta chain. Its antigen is unidentified. V was clipped by 2 bases and J by 1 base, with 11 bases between them. CDR1 is SGHTA and CDR2 is FQGNSA in the germline V gene. This CDR3 has 15 amino acids. The sample comes from a study of CD8+ T cells in alopecia areata. Study at large: Each of the treated patients was given oral tofacitinib, 5 to 10 mg twice daily, for moderate-to-severe alopecia areata.

Broader study findings: TCR sharing was clearer in mice than between patients, perhaps partly owing to patient HLA diversity.

Sorting of CD4+ and CD8+ T cells was performed on PBMCs. Extracted from the samples, RNA was reverse transcribed into cDNA to serve as the sequencing template. Data came from immunoSEQ multiplex PCR; TCRdb stores just in-frame clones and leaves some out. This sample has around 140,000 clones; around 50% occur once, and the top ten carry 5% to 7%. The chain couples TRBV7-2 to TRBJ1-2; D is unclear. The sample in question was CD4+ T cells sorted from blood, obtained at week 0. This sequence was found in a human donor with alopecia areata. CDR3 loop: CASSLNGRSNYGYTF. The CDR3 DNA reads as TGTGCCAGCAGCTTAAACGGAAGGAGTAACTATGGCTACACCTTC.